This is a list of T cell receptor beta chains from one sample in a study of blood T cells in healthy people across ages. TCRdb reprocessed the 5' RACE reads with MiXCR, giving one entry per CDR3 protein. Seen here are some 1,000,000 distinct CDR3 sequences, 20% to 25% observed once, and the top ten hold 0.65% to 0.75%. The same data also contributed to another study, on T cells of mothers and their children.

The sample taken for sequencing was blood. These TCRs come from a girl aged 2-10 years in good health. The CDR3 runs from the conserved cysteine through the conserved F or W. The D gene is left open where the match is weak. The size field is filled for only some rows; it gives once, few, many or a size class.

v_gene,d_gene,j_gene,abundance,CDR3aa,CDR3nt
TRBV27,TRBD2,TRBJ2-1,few,CASSVTTSGSYNEQLF,TGTGCCAGCAGTGTAACGACTAGCGGGAGCTACAATGAGCAGCTCTTC
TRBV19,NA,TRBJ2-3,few,CASSFSGAKGQDTQYF,TGTGCCAGTAGTTTTTCAGGGGCGAAGGGTCAAGATACGCAGTATTTT
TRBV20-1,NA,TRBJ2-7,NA,CSARVGRSYEQYF,TGCAGTGCTAGAGTAGGGCGGAGCTACGAGCAGTACTTC
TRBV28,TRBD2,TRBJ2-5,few,CASEPGLGKTQYF,TGTGCCAGCGAACCGGGACTAGGAAAGACCCAGTACTTC
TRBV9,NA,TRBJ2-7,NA,CASSVDVWTEQYF,TGTGCCAGCAGCGTAGATGTTTGGACCGAGCAGTACTTC
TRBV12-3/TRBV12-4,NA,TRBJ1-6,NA,CASSPEPNSPLHF,TGTGCCAGCAGTCCCGAACCTAATTCACCCCTCCACTTT
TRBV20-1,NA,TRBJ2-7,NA,CSARRTLSYEQYF,TGCAGTGCTAGGCGAACCCTAAGCTACGAGCAGTACTTC
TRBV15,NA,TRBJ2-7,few,CATSRDAGGYEQYF,TGTGCCACCAGCAGAGATGCTGGAGGTTACGAGCAGTACTTC
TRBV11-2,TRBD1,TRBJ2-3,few,CASSLLFGTGLTDTQYF,TGTGCCAGCAGCCTCCTCTTCGGGACAGGGTTAACAGATACGCAGTATTTT
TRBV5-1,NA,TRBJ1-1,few,CASSLPAYDTEAFF,TGCGCCAGCAGCTTGCCCGCGTACGACACTGAAGCTTTCTTT
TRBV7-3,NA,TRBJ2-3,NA,CASSKEPGGVLTDTQYF,TGTGCCAGCAGCAAAGAACCTGGAGGCGTTCTCACTGATACGCAGTATTTT
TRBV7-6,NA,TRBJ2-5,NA,CASSVVAGGETQYF,TGTGCCAGCAGCGTTGTGGCAGGTGGAGAGACCCAGTACTTC
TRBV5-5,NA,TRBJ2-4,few,CASSLLGGGDLLHF,TGTGCCAGCAGCTTGCTAGGGGGAGGGGACCTACTCCACTTC
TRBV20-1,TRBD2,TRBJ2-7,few,CSATSSGKSYEQYF,TGCAGTGCTACCTCTAGCGGGAAATCCTACGAGCAGTACTTC
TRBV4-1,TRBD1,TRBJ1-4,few,CASSQVFRDREKLFF,TGCGCCAGCAGCCAAGTGTTTCGGGACAGGGAGAAACTGTTTTTT
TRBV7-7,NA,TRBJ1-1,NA,CASSPGVFGTEAFF,TGTGCTAGCAGCCCAGGGGTCTTCGGGACTGAAGCTTTCTTT
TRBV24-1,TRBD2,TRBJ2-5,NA,CATSDGSAGVSGQETQYF,TGTGCCACCAGTGATGGATCAGCGGGAGTCTCTGGACAAGAGACCCAGTACTTC
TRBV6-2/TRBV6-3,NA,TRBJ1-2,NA,CASSYSEWVYGYTF,TGTGCCAGCAGTTACTCTGAATGGGTCTATGGCTACACCTTC
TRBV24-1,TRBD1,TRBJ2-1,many,CATSDGGQGAVEQFF,TGTGCCACCAGTGATGGGGGACAGGGGGCGGTGGAGCAGTTCTTC
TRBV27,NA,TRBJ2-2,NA,CASSFTALNTGELFF,TGTGCCAGCAGTTTTACAGCCCTTAACACCGGGGAGCTGTTTTTT
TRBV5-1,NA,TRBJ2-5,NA,CASSLSPEGLTQYF,TGCGCCAGCAGCTTGTCCCCCGAGGGGTTGACCCAGTACTTC
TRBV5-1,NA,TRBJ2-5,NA,CASSFAKPQQETQYF,TGCGCCAGCAGCTTTGCAAAGCCCCAACAAGAGACCCAGTACTTC
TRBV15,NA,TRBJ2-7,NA,CATSRGQGSHEQYF,TGTGCCACCAGCAGAGGCCAGGGCAGCCACGAGCAGTACTTC
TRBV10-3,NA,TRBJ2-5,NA,CAATAGTGETQYF,TGTGCCGCCACTGCGGGTACAGGGGAGACCCAGTACTTC
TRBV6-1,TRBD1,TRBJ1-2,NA,CASSVGGGTAYGYTF,TGTGCCAGCAGCGTTGGTGGGGGGACAGCATATGGCTACACCTTC
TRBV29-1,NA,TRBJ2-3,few,CSVAASTDTQYF,TGCAGCGTTGCGGCGAGCACAGATACGCAGTATTTT
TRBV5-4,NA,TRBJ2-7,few,CASNTDNGFPYEQYF,TGTGCCAGCAACACCGACAACGGGTTTCCCTACGAGCAGTACTTC
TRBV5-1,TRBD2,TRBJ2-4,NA,CASSPPGTNENIQYF,TGCGCCAGCAGCCCCCCCGGGACTAACGAAAACATTCAGTACTTC
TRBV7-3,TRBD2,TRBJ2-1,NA,CASSLNPVGLDTEQFF,TGTGCCAGCAGCTTAAACCCGGTTGGACTAGATACTGAGCAGTTCTTC
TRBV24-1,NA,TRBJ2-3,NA,CATSLAYPDTQYF,TGTGCCACCAGTCTAGCTTACCCAGATACGCAGTATTTT